This TCR beta chain was obtained from a study of identical twins. CDR3 length: 15 residues. Trimming pared 7 bases from V and 2 bases from J, leaving 15 bases between. Germline assignment: CDR1 SGHDT and CDR2 YYEEEE. TCRdb fed the 5' RACE reads into MiXCR, producing one record per CDR3 protein. Of roughly 690,000 distinct CDR3 sequences in the sample, roughly 20% were seen once. There are a few counts of this clonotype. The data also belong to a second study, concerning T cells expressing NK-cell markers. Turning to that study: The sorts in several experiments were restricted to alpha-beta TCR T cells by an anti-gamma-delta TCR antibody.

V is TRBV5-6 and J is TRBJ2-2; D is possibly TRBD1 or TRBD2 (5 bases each). Input material: PBMCs. The sequence derives from a woman aged 18 to 35 in good health. DNA of the CDR3: TGTGCCAGCGCTACTCCGGGACGAAACACCGGGGAGCTGTTTTTT. Amino acid sequence: CASATPGRNTGELFF.